Detailed here is one T cell receptor (beta chain). It lacks a known antigen. No quality values exist for individual bases; no much larger clone is one base distant. Genomic DNA was extracted with the Qiagen DNeasy kit from unsorted PBMCs and from negatively selected CD4+ and CD8+ fractions. TCR beta CDR3 regions were subjected to amplification by immunoSEQ multiplex PCR with primers that anneal to V and J segments. Amplification bias was minimized using a synthetic immune receptor repertoire, and residual bias was removed computationally after sequencing. The paper's processing steps were these. Custom Python scripts were used to quantify repertoire diversity as the Shannon entropy index. Unsorted, CD4+ and CD8+ repertoires were analyzed separately, except for combined analyses in which CD4+ and CD8+ sequences were merged in silico. A clone counted as expanded when the clone's frequency after treatment rose at least 2-fold relative to C1D1, and clones undetected at baseline were given a pseudocount of 0.5. Singleton clones were defined as clones with 0 or 1 copy at C1D1, and non-singleton clones were defined as clones with 2 or more copies. Clones expanded in unsorted samples were annotated as CD4+, CD8+ or unknown by matching protein sequences in sorted samples from the same patient. Wilcoxon tests were applied to paired samples to test diversity changes from C1D1 to C4D1. TCRdb carries this immuneACCESS record with in-frame sequences only. Its versions omit some clonotypes, under half of them owing to an unresolved V gene in the studies checked, with the rest unexplained. V, J and clone size reflect that table, while D and trimming were determined from the DNA. The sample profile shows approximately 100,000 clones; about 83% of them were found once. The ten top clones hold 15% to 20% of the sample.

The cysteine opens and the phenylalanine closes a CDR3 of 15 amino acids. Left in the record is the CDR3 DNA by itself, 45 bases read in frame from the first base. The germline V end is reduced by 5 bases and the J end by 6 bases; junction bases left unmatched: 7. Per the germline V gene, MNHEY is the CDR1 and SVGAGI is the CDR2. This specimen comes from a study of PD-1 blockade in classical Hodgkin lymphoma (dated by TCRdb to the early 2020s). At the level of the whole study: Nivolumab dosing was 3 mg/kg intravenously every 2 weeks, continuing until either disease progression or unacceptable toxicity. To define a peripheral blood immune signature of response to PD-1 blockade in classical Hodgkin lymphoma, the study combined TCR beta sequencing with CyTOF.

What this sample's time point label stands for: cycle 4 day 1 (C4D1), after more than five weeks of nivolumab. Relapse after autologous stem cell transplantation had occurred in all trial patients, and cohorts A, B and C were distinguished by prior brentuximab vedotin exposure. A total of over 50 patients with relapsed/refractory classical Hodgkin lymphoma made up the trial cohort, and each patient's best overall response was complete response, partial response or progressive disease. Trial patients were treated with single-agent nivolumab in the multi-cohort phase II CheckMate 205 trial. An independent review committee assessed best overall response by applying the 2007 International Working Group response criteria. PBMCs from the trial were collected at three points: immediately before nivolumab initiation (C1D1), and during therapy at cycle 2 day 1 and cycle 4 day 1. Peripheral blood was collected in 8 mL Vacutainer Cell Preparation Tubes, from which PBMCs were isolated by centrifugation and then cryopreserved.

Paper-wide results and their limitations: Among trial patients, those achieving complete response had baseline diversity similar to that of newly diagnosed patients, while diversity was significantly lower in partial responders and progressors. By C4D1, a significant rise was seen in CD4+ TCR diversity but not in CD8+ TCR diversity (p=0.0027 vs p=0.16), and the rise was most apparent among complete responders (p=0.02). Baseline TCR diversity was reported as lower in newly diagnosed patients than in healthy donors, and lower still in relapsed/refractory patients. Lower diversity was observed in patients in whom nivolumab was started less than 1 year after ASCT, and these patients were excluded from later analyses so that confounding by immune reconstitution would be avoided. The study covered only a single clinical trial cohort, and the causes of the repertoire differences, possibly disease activity or prior therapy, were still not defined.

The input for sequencing was peripheral blood mononuclear cells (PBMCs), taken before the fourth cycle of nivolumab. This chain joins TRBV6-5 to TRBJ1-6, and 7 junction bases match TRBD1. The origin of this receptor is a human donor with classical Hodgkin lymphoma. The DNA sequence reads TGTGCCAGCAGTCCTTCCACAGGGGTTAATTCACCCCTCCACTTT. This sequence encodes CASSPSTGVNSPLHF.